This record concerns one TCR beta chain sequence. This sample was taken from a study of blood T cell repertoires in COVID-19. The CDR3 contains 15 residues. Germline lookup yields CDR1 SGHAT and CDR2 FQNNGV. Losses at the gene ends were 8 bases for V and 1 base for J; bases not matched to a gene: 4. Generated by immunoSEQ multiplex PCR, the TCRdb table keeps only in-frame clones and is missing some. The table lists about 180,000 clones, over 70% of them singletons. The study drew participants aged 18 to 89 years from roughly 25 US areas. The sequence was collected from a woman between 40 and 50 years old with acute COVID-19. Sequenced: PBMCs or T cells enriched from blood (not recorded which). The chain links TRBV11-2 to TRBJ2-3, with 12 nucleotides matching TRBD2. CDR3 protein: CASGGLAGRTDTQYF. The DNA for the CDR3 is TGTGCCAGCGGCGGACTAGCGGGACGCACAGATACGCAGTATTTT.